This note documents a single T cell receptor beta chain sequence. This clonotype was seen a handful of times. The clone's antigen remains unknown. Base qualities are not recorded, but no much larger clone differs from it by a single base. Compared with germline, V lacks 3 bases and J lacks 7 bases; bases without a gene match: 16. The CDR3 holds 18 amino acids from the cysteine to the phenylalanine. The DNA shown is the 54-base CDR3, in frame from base 1. CDR1 and CDR2 are read off the germline V gene as KGHDR and SFDVKD. These data are taken from a study of CD8 T cells in ankylosing spondylitis (TCRdb year 2017). About the study as a whole: The study set out to find disease-linked TCR variants by profiling T cell receptor beta repertoires in ankylosing spondylitis patients and healthy donors. In total, the full study cohort was made up of about 99 healthy donors and 20 to 25 ankylosing spondylitis patients. Peripheral blood was sampled, and synovial fluid was also collected from ankylosing spondylitis patients. The study at large found these results: The disease-linked clones showed a CD8+ phenotype and occurred at relatively low frequencies in peripheral blood. Blood from ankylosing spondylitis patients appeared to be characterized by a TCR beta motif made up of under ten highly homologous amino acid variants. The disease-linked clones were reported to be significantly enriched in matched synovial fluid samples from ankylosing spondylitis patients. Some motif variants had previously been reported in the synovial fluid and blood of reactive arthritis patients, which suggests shared mechanisms of disease initiation.

The run used an Illumina HiSeq 2500. Quantitative 5'-RACE with molecular barcodes was used to prepare TCR beta libraries. The original methods were these. A new computational method based on a probabilistic model of VDJ rearrangement was used to identify disease-linked TCR variants. TCRdb cleaned the public reads at Q25 with fastp, built clones with MiXCR and kept in-frame beta chains. CDR3 protein sequences are deduplicated, and each keeps its most common genes and DNA. The V and J calls and clone size come from TCRdb's table, not from the authors' own analysis. The table for this sample lists around 140,000 distinct CDR3 sequences; approximately 10% of them were counted only once. Jointly, the top ten make up 3.5% to 5% of the sample.

The sequence was obtained from a female donor with ankylosing spondylitis or in good health (not recorded which). This chain joins TRBV24-1 to TRBJ2-1; 8 middle bases align to TRBD2. Material: blood, either unsorted or a sorted T cell fraction (not recorded which). The DNA reads TGTGCCACCAGTGATCCTCCGGGAATAGCGGGGAGCGGAAATGAGCAGTTCTTC. Its protein reads: CATSDPPGIAGSGNEQFF.